The 5 T cell receptor beta chains listed next were all sequenced from one sample in a study of siplizumab effects on memory and regulatory T cells. TCRdb's table, derived via immunoSEQ multiplex PCR, lists solely in-frame clones and lacks some. The sample consists of around 110,000 clones, roughly 94% of them appearing once. The sequenced sample was non-Treg CD4+ T cells sorted from blood. These receptors were obtained from a human donor in good health.

The rearrangement joins TRBV6-5 to TRBJ2-1; TRBD2 matches at 10 bases. The CDR3 is 14 residues long. V shed 6 bases and J 8 bases; nucleotides not matched to a gene: 7. Germline CDR1 reads MNHEY; CDR2 reads SVGAGI. CDR3 nucleotides: TGTGCCAGCAGGCGGGGGACTAGCGCCGATGAGCAGTTCTTC. This encodes CASRRGTSADEQFF.

The gene calls are TRBV30 and TRBJ2-3, with 11 bases identical to TRBD2. V was clipped by 3 bases and J by 5 bases; unmatched bases: 7. The germline V gene has CDR1 GTSNPN and CDR2 SVGIG (reference sequence). CDR3 size: 15 residues. CDR3 in DNA: TGTGCCTGGAGGAACCTAGCGGGAGGATTAGATACGCAGTATTTT. Its translation: CAWRNLAGGLDTQYF.

The gene calls are TRBV7-9 and TRBJ1-2; D is uncertain. The germline gives CDR1 SEHNR, CDR2 FQNEAQ (reference sequence). CDR3 length: 12 amino acids. The V end was cut by 5 bases, the J end by 8 bases, with 12 bases between. CDR3 residues: CASSPGLWGYTF. In DNA, the CDR3 is TGTGCCAGCAGCCCCGGTCTTTGGGGCTACACCTTC.

This chain links TRBV2 with TRBJ1-5; perhaps TRBD1 as D (6 bases). Per germline, CDR1 SNHLY and CDR2 FYNNEI. The CDR3 has 13 amino acids. V lost 4 bases to trimming and J lost 6 bases, with 10 bases between them. CDR3: CASSAGVGQPQHF. The CDR3, as DNA: TGTGCCAGCAGTGCAGGGGTAGGTCAGCCCCAGCATTTT. Supplemented by reference TRBV2 and TRBJ1-5, the full variable domain reads EPEVTQTPSHQVTQMGQEVILRCVPISNHLYFYWYRQILGQKVEFLVSFYNNEISEKSEIFDDQFSVERPDGSNFTLKIRSTKLEDSAMYFCASSAGVGQPQHFGDGTRLSIL.

The gene calls are TRBV5-1 and TRBJ2-7; 14 bases align to TRBD2. V dropped 4 bases and J dropped 7; count of bases not matched to a gene: 13. The CDR3 is made up of 17 amino acids. Germline CDR1 reads SGHRS; CDR2 reads YFSETQ. CDR3 region: CASSPGPGLAGEGEQYF. In DNA, the CDR3 is TGCGCCAGCAGCCCAGGTCCGGGACTAGCGGGAGAAGGGGAGCAGTACTTC.